This is a list of T cell receptor beta chains from one sample in a study of shared clonotypes between healthy human individuals. The protocol was immunoSEQ multiplex PCR, while the TCRdb copy is restricted to in-frame clones and leaves out a portion. The table has some 1 million clones, 65% to 80% seen once. Material for sequencing was memory CD4+ T cells sorted from blood. The receptor source for this set is a man younger than 30 in good health. Both conserved end residues are part of each CDR3. Each record gives: CDR3 length, J gene, D gene, V gene, clone size, CDR3 protein, CDR3 DNA. D genes are given only for firm matches. Not every row has a clone size; where given, it reads once, few, many or a size class.

15 TRBJ2-6 TRBD2 TRBV10-3 - CAISDGGAGANVLTF TGTGCCATCAGTGATGGGGGGGCTGGGGCCAACGTCCTGACTTTC
12 TRBJ1-1 - TRBV21-1 - CAKTGTNTEAFF TGTGCCAAGACAGGGACGAACACTGAAGCTTTCTTT
12 TRBJ1-1 - TRBV6-5 - CASHRAGTEAFF TGTGCCAGCCACAGGGCCGGCACTGAAGCTTTCTTT
13 TRBJ1-2 - TRBV6-5 - CASSYGINYGYTF TGTGCCAGCAGTTACGGAATTAACTATGGCTACACCTTC
14 TRBJ2-7 TRBD1 TRBV14 few CASSHDGQAHEQYF TGTGCCAGCAGCCATGACGGACAGGCCCACGAGCAGTACTTC
18 TRBJ2-1 TRBD2 TRBV10-1 many CASSDPSGRGMAYNEQFF TGCGCCAGCAGTGATCCTAGCGGGAGGGGGATGGCCTACAATGAGCAGTTCTTC
13 TRBJ1-4 - TRBV2 - CASGTSVYEKLFF TGTGCCAGCGGGACATCAGTATATGAAAAACTGTTTTTT
15 TRBJ2-1 TRBD2 TRBV5-1 - CASSRSTSGMSEQFF TGCGCCAGCAGCCGGAGTACTAGCGGGATGAGCGAGCAGTTCTTC
14 TRBJ2-5 - TRBV30 - CAWSQGRGGKTQYF TGTGCCTGGAGTCAGGGACGGGGCGGAAAGACCCAGTACTTC
14 TRBJ2-3 TRBD2 TRBV11-2 - CASSSSGAGDTQYF TGTGCCAGCAGCTCGAGCGGGGCCGGAGATACGCAGTATTTT
14 TRBJ1-3 - TRBV19 - CASSIWEPGNTIYF TGTGCCAGTAGTATCTGGGAGCCTGGAAACACCATATATTTT
15 TRBJ2-7 TRBD1 TRBV9 - CASSLLGDSSYEQYF TGTGCCAGCAGCCTCCTTGGGGACAGCTCCTACGAGCAGTACTTC
17 TRBJ1-2 TRBD1 TRBV5-1 - CASSPKWTGLSVYGYTF TGCGCCAGCAGTCCAAAATGGACAGGGCTGAGTGTTTATGGCTACACCTTC
15 TRBJ2-1 TRBD2 TRBV6-5 once CASSTTSDKYNEQFF TGTGCCAGCAGTACCACTAGCGATAAGTACAATGAGCAGTTCTTC
13 TRBJ1-2 - TRBV6-6 - CASSLGRNYGYTF TGTGCCAGCAGTCTGGGGCGGAACTATGGCTACACCTTC
14 TRBJ2-2 - TRBV7-3 - CASSFQRNTGELFF TGTGCCAGCAGCTTCCAGAGGAACACCGGGGAGCTGTTTTTT
16 TRBJ2-3 - TRBV11-2 - CASSLVGGLGGDTQYF TGTGCCAGCAGCTTAGTAGGTGGCCTTGGCGGAGATACGCAGTATTTT
16 TRBJ2-7 TRBD2 TRBV7-9 - CASSLGLAGAIDEQYF TGTGCCAGCAGCTTAGGTTTAGCGGGAGCTATCGACGAGCAGTACTTC
10 TRBJ2-5 - TRBV27 - CASGKETQYF TGTGCCAGCGGAAAAGAGACCCAGTACTTC
15 TRBJ2-7 TRBD1 TRBV11-2 - CASSLGGGQTYEQYF TGTGCCAGCAGCTTAGGAGGGGGACAGACCTACGAGCAGTACTTC
13 TRBJ2-7 - TRBV27 - CASSPTVIGEQYF TGTGCCAGCAGTCCTACAGTAATAGGCGAGCAGTACTTC
12 TRBJ1-1 TRBD1 TRBV29-1 few CSVDRGYTEAFF TGCAGCGTTGACAGGGGGTACACTGAAGCTTTCTTT